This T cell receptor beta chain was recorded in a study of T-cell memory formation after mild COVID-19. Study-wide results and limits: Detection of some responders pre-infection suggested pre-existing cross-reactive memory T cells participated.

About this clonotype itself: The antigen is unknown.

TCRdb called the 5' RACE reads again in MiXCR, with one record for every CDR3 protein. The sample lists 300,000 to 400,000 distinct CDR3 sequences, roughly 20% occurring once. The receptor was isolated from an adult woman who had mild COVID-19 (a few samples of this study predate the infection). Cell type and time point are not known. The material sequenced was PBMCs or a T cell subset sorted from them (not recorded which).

The CDR3 bases are TGCGCCAGCAGCTTGGAAGGGAGCACTGAAGCTTTCTTT. Amino acids: CASSLEGSTEAFF. The chain carries TRBV5-1 and TRBJ1-1; no firm D call. Germline V CDR1 and CDR2: SGHRS, YFSETQ. The CDR3 consists of 13 residues. The V and J ends lost 0 bases and 4 bases respectively, with 7 bases between them.